The rows below give T cell receptor beta chains drawn from one sample of a study of blood T cell repertoires in COVID-19. Profiling relied on immunoSEQ multiplex PCR, and the TCRdb table lists in-frame clones only, not all of them. The sample includes a few hundred thousand clones, 70% to 90% of them seen just once. The sample was PBMCs or T cells enriched from blood (not recorded which). The receptors stem from a woman between 40 and 55 years old with acute COVID-19. The CDR3 runs from the conserved cysteine through the conserved F or W. Fields, in order: V gene, D gene, J gene, clone size, CDR3 DNA, CDR3 protein. D genes are given only for firm matches. A clone size is listed for some rows: how often the clone was seen (once, few, many), or a class if it is expanded.

TRBV12-5,TRBD1,TRBJ2-5,NA,TGTGCTAGTGCCGACCTGACAGGGATGGGGACCCAGTACTTC,CASADLTGMGTQYF
TRBV18,NA,TRBJ1-2,NA,TGTGCCAGCTCACCGGGAGAATTAGGGTATGGCTACACCTTC,CASSPGELGYGYTF
TRBV5-1,TRBD1,TRBJ2-5,NA,TGCGCCAGCAGCCCTAGGGCCGGGCCTCGACAGGGGATCCAAGAGACCCAGTACTTC,CASSPRAGPRQGIQETQYF
TRBV5-1,TRBD2,TRBJ2-1,NA,TGCGCCAGCAGCTTGGGACTAGCGGCCTACAATGAGCAGTTCTTC,CASSLGLAAYNEQFF
TRBV19,NA,TRBJ2-1,NA,TGTGCCAGTAGTATTCAGGGTTACACCTACAATGAGCAGTTCTTC,CASSIQGYTYNEQFF
TRBV11-3,NA,TRBJ1-6,NA,TGTGCCAGCAGCTTAGTGCCGACAGAAAATAATTCACCCCTCCACTTT,CASSLVPTENNSPLHF
TRBV5-4,NA,TRBJ1-2,once,TGTGCCAGCAGCCCAAGGACGGGGGTGTTAGGCTACACCTTC,CASSPRTGVLGYTF
TRBV30,NA,TRBJ1-3,NA,TGTGCCTGGAGTGTCAGGTCTGGAAACACCATATATTTT,CAWSVRSGNTIYF
TRBV28,TRBD2,TRBJ2-5,NA,TGTGCCAGCAGCCCGGGACTAGCGGGAGCGGGAGGCGTGGGCCAGTACTTC,CASSPGLAGAGGVGQYF
TRBV30,TRBD1,TRBJ1-2,NA,TGTGCCTGGGTCCCGGGACAGGGCTTCTATGGCTACACCTTC,CAWVPGQGFYGYTF
TRBV18,NA,TRBJ1-1,NA,TGTGCCAGCTCACCTCGGACAGTAATATCTGAAGCTTTCTTT,CASSPRTVISEAFF
TRBV29-1,NA,TRBJ2-5,NA,TGCAGGGTGGGGAGCCAAGAGACCCAGTACTTC,CRVGSQETQYF
TRBV7-2,NA,TRBJ1-4,NA,TGTGCCAGCAGCTTTGGGTCCCCGGGTGAAAAACTGTTTTTT,CASSFGSPGEKLFF
TRBV28,NA,TRBJ2-7,NA,TGTGCCAGCAGTTTACTCCTTTCCCTGACAGGCTTGGGGACCTACGAGCAGTACTTC,CASSLLLSLTGLGTYEQYF
TRBV6-1,TRBD2,TRBJ2-4,NA,TGTGCCAGCAGTGAATTCGTAGCGGGAGGGACTATAGCCAAAAACATTCAGTACTTC,CASSEFVAGGTIAKNIQYF
TRBV24-1,TRBD2,TRBJ2-1,NA,TGTGCCACCAGTGGCGTCGGGAGGGTGGATGAGCAGTTCTTC,CATSGVGRVDEQFF
TRBV2,TRBD1,TRBJ1-5,NA,TGTGCCAGCAGCCCCGGGACAGCCTTCAATCAGCCCCAGCATTTT,CASSPGTAFNQPQHF
TRBV7-3,TRBD2,TRBJ2-7,once,TGTGCCAGCAGCACCCTCGCCCTAGCGGGAGGGCCAAGGAACTACGAGCAGTACTTC,CASSTLALAGGPRNYEQYF
TRBV4-3,TRBD1,TRBJ1-4,NA,TGCGCCAGCAGCCGAGGGACAGGTGGGGGGATTAATGAAAAACTGTTTTTT,CASSRGTGGGINEKLFF
TRBV5-5,NA,TRBJ1-6,NA,TGTGCCAGCAGCTTGACCCGGGTGGCCTATAATTCACCCCTCCACTTT,CASSLTRVAYNSPLHF
TRBV2,TRBD1,TRBJ1-4,NA,TGTGCCAGCAGACTGTGGACAGGCGTTAATGAAAAACTGTTTTTT,CASRLWTGVNEKLFF
TRBV7-9,NA,TRBJ2-7,NA,TGTGCCAGCAGCTTCTTTGAGCGGGCCCCCTACGAGCAGTACTTC,CASSFFERAPYEQYF
TRBV20-1,TRBD1,TRBJ1-2,NA,TGCAGTGCTAGTAACAGGGGCTATGGCTACACCTTC,CSASNRGYGYTF
TRBV19,NA,TRBJ2-5,NA,TGTGCCAGTGGGGGCCGGGACGGAGAAGAGACCCAGTACTTC,CASGGRDGEETQYF
TRBV18,TRBD1,TRBJ1-5,NA,TGTGCCAGCTCACCGAAAGGACAGGGCAATCAGCCCCAGCATTTT,CASSPKGQGNQPQHF
TRBV9,TRBD1,TRBJ2-3,NA,TGTGCCAGCAGTAACCCAGGGGGCGTAGATACGCAGTATTTT,CASSNPGGVDTQYF
TRBV19,TRBD1,TRBJ1-2,NA,TGTGCCAGTACCCTGGGGACAGGCGCCTTACCTAACTATGGCTACACCTTC,CASTLGTGALPNYGYTF
TRBV3-1/TRBV3-2,NA,TRBJ1-2,NA,TGTGCCAGCAGCCAAGACAGTGACTATGGCTACACCTTC,CASSQDSDYGYTF
TRBV6-5,NA,TRBJ1-1,NA,TGTGCCAGCAATCTGGGACAATCGAACACTGAAGCTTTCTTT,CASNLGQSNTEAFF
TRBV27,TRBD2,TRBJ2-1,NA,TGTGCCAGCACCCCTTTTGAGCGGGACGACAATGAGCAGTTCTTC,CASTPFERDDNEQFF
TRBV11-2,NA,TRBJ2-5,NA,TGTGCCAGCAGCTTTACTCACGAGGAGACCCAGTACTTC,CASSFTHEETQYF
TRBV30,NA,TRBJ2-7,NA,TGTGCCTGGAGTACCAAGGGGGGGGTCTACGAGCAGTACTTC,CAWSTKGGVYEQYF
TRBV4-3,NA,TRBJ2-1,NA,TGCGCCAGCAGCCAATCAGCAGGTTCCTACAATGAGCAGTTCTTC,CASSQSAGSYNEQFF
TRBV19,NA,TRBJ2-1,few,TGTGCCAGTATCGGGGATTCCTACAATGAGCAGTTCTTC,CASIGDSYNEQFF
TRBV7-9,NA,TRBJ2-5,NA,TGTGCCAGCAGTATACCTAGCGTTCAAGAGACCCAGTACTTC,CASSIPSVQETQYF